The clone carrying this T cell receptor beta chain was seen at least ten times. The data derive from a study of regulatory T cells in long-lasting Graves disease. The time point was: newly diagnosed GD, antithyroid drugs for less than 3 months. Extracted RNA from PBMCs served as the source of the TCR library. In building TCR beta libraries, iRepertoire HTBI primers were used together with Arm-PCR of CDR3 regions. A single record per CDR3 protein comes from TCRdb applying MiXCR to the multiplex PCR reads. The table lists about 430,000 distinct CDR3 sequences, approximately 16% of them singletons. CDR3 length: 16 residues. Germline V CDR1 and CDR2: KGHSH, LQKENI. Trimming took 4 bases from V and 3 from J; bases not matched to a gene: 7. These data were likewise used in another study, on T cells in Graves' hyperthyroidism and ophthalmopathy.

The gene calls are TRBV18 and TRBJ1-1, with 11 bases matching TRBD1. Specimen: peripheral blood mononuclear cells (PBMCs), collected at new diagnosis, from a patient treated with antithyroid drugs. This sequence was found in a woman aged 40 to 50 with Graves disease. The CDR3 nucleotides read TGTGCCAGCTCACTGACCGGACAGGGGGCCGACACTGAAGCTTTCTTT. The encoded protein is CASSLTGQGADTEAFF.